This TCR beta chain comes out of a study of blood T cell repertoires in COVID-19. The wider study: Samples came from the United States, Italy and Spain, spanning acute and convalescent COVID-19. Nucleic acid was either cDNA or gDNA, and it came from T cells, B-cell-depleted T cells, or PBMCs.

There are 13 residues in the CDR3. Trimming at V came to 1 base and at J to 9 bases, leaving 4 bases not matched to a gene. Study processing details: Reference gene primer amplification in the assay estimated nucleated cell counts. Here immunoSEQ multiplex PCR was the method, and the copy in TCRdb shows in-frame clones only, minus some. V, J and clone size derive from that table, while D and trimming were established from the DNA sequence. The table lists around 140,000 clones, over 85% of them singletons. This chain uses TRBV12-3 or TRBV12-4 with TRBJ2-5, with 8 bases fitting TRBD2. The sample comprised peripheral blood. This TCR derives from a human donor in a cohort sampled during active COVID-19. The CDR3 DNA is TGTGCCAGCAGTTTAGTGGCGGGGGGAGCCCAGTACTTC. It translates to CASSLVAGGAQYF.